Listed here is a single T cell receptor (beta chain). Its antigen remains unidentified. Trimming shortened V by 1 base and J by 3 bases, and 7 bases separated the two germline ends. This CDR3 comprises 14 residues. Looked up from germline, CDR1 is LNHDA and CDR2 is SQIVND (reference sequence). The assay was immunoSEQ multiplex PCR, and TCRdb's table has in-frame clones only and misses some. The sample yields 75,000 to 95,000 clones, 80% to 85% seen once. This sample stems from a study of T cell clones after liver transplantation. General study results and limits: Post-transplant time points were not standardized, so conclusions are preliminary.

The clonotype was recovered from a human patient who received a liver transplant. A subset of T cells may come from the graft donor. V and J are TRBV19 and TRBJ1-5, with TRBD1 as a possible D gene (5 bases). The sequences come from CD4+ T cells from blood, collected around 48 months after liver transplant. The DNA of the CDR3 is TGTGCCAGTAGTATAGCCGGGGCCAATCAGCCCCAGCATTTT. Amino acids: CASSIAGANQPQHF.